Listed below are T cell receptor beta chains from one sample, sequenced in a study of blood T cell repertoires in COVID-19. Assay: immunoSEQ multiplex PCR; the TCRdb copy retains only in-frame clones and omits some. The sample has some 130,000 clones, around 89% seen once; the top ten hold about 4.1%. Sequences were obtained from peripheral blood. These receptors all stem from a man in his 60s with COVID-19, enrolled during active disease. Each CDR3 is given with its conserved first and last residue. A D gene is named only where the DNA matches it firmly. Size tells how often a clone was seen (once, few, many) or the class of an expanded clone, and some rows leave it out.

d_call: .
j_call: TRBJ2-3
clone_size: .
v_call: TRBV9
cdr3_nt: TGTGCCAGCAGCGTAGGTGGTAGTAGTTTTGGAGATACGCAGTATTTT
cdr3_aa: CASSVGGSSFGDTQYF

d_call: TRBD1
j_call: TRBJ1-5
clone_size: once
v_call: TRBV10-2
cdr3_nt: TGCGCCAGCTGGGACAGGAGTAATCAGCCCCAGCATTTT
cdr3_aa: CASWDRSNQPQHF

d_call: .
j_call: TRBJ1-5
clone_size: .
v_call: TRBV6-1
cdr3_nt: TGTGCCAGCAGTGAAGGGACCGGGACTTCCCAGCATTTT
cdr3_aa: CASSEGTGTSQHF

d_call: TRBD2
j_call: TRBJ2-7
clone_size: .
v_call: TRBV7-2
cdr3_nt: TGTGCCAGCAGCTCTCGGGGGGGGGACTCCTACGAGCAGTACTTC
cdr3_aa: CASSSRGGDSYEQYF

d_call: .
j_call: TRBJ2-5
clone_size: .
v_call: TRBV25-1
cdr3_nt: TGTGCCAGCAGTGAATATGAGAGATCGACAGCCCAGTACTTC
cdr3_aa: CASSEYERSTAQYF

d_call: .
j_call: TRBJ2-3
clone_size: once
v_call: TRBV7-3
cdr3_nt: TGTGCCAGCAGGGCGTCAGGGGCAGATACGCAGTATTTT
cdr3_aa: CASRASGADTQYF

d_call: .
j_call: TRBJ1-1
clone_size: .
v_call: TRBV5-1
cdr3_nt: TGCGCCAGCAGCTTGACAGCCATGAACACTGAAGCTTTCTTT
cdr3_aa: CASSLTAMNTEAFF

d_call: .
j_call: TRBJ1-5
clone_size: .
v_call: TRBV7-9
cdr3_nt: TGTGCCAGCAGCTTAATGGGGCCAGGAGCCCAGCATTTT
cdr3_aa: CASSLMGPGAQHF

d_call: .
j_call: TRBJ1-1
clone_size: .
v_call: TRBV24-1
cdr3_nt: TGTGCCACCAGTGATTCCCGTGGGGGGGGGAAGAACACTGAAGCTTTCTTT
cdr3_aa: CATSDSRGGGKNTEAFF

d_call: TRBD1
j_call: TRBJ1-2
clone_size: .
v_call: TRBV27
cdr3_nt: TGTGCCAGCAGTCCTGGACAGGGTCTCGGCTATGGCTACACCTTC
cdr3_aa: CASSPGQGLGYGYTF

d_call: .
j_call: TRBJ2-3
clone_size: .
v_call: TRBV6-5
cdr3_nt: TGTGCCAGCAGTTACGAACGGGGTTTAGGGGATACGCAGTATTTT
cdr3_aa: CASSYERGLGDTQYF

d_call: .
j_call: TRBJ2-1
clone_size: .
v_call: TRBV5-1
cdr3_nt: TGCGCCAGCAGCTTGGAGAGCCTCTACAATGAGCAGTTCTTC
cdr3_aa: CASSLESLYNEQFF

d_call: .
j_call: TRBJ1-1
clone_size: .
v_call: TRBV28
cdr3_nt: TGTGCCAGCACCACCTCTGCTCCACTTGGCACTGAAGCTTTCTTT
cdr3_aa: CASTTSAPLGTEAFF

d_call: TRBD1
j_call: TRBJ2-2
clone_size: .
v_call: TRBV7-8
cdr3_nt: TGTGCCAGCAGCTCTCGGACAGGAATGAACACCGGGGAGCTGTTTTTT
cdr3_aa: CASSSRTGMNTGELFF

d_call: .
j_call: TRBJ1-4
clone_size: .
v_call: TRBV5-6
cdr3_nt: TGTGCCAGCAGCTTAAGGTCGAAGGGGTCTAATGAAAAACTGTTTTTT
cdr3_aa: CASSLRSKGSNEKLFF

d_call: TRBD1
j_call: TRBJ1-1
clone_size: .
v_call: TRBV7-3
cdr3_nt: TGTGCCAGCAGACCGGACAGGGAGGCTGAAGCTTTCTTT
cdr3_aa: CASRPDREAEAFF

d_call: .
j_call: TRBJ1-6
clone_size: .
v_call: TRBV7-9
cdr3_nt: TGTGCCAGCAGCTTAGGAACTTCGGGGGGGCTGAGCCTCCACTTT
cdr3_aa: CASSLGTSGGLSLHF

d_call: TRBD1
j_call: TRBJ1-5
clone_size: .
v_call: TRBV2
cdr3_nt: TGTGCCAGCCTAATGGGACAGGGTAATCAGCCCCAGCATTTT
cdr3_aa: CASLMGQGNQPQHF

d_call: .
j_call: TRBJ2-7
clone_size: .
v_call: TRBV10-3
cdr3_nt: TGTGCCATCAAAACTCCCACTTCCTACGAGCAGTACTTC
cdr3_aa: CAIKTPTSYEQYF

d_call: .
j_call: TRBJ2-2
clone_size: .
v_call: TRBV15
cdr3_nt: TGTGCCACCAGCCACCGGGGGTCGAACACCGGGGAGCTGTTTTTT
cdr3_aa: CATSHRGSNTGELFF

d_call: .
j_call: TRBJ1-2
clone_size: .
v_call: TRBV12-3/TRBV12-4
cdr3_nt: TGTGCCAGCAGTTCAACAGGGCCGAGTGGCTACACCTTC
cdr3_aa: CASSSTGPSGYTF

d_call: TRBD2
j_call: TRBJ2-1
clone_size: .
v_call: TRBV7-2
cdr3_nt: TGTGCCAGCAGCTTGGGGCGGGGGGCGAGCTCCTACAATGAGCAGTTCTTC
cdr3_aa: CASSLGRGASSYNEQFF

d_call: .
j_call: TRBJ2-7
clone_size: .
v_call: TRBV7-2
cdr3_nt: TGTGCCAGCAACGCTAACAGGGACCTCGCCTACGAGCAGTACTTC
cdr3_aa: CASNANRDLAYEQYF

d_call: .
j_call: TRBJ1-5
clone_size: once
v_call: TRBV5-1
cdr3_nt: TGCGCCAGCAGCTTGGAGGGGGAGAGGGATCAGCCCCAGCATTTT
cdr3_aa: CASSLEGERDQPQHF

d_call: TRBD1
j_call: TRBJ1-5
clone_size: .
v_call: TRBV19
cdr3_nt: TGTGCCAGTAGTGAGGGGGGACAGTTAAATCAGCCCCAGCATTTT
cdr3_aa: CASSEGGQLNQPQHF

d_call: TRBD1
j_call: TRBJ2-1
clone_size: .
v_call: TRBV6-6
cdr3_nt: TGTGCCAGCAGCCTAAGGGACAGGCCAATCTTC
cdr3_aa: CASSLRDRPIF

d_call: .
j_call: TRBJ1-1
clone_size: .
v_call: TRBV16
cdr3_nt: TGTGCCAGCAGCCAATCGATTGGGCAGGGGAGCACTGAAGCTTTCTTT
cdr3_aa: CASSQSIGQGSTEAFF

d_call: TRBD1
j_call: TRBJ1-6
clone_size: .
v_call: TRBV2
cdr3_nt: TGTGCCAGCAGTGAGGAACTGGGACAGCTTAATTCACCCCTCCACTTT
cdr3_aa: CASSEELGQLNSPLHF

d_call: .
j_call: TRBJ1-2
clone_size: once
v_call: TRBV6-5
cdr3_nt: TGTGCCAGCCAGACAGTCGATTTCTATGGCTACACCTTC
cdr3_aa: CASQTVDFYGYTF

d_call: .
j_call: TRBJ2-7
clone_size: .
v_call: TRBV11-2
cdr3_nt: TGTGCCAGCAAACCTCGAGACAGAACCTACGAGCAGTACTTC
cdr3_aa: CASKPRDRTYEQYF

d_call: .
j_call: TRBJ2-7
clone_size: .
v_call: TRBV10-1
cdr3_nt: TGCGCCAGCAGACCCACAGGGTCGAACGAGCAGTACTTC
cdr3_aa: CASRPTGSNEQYF

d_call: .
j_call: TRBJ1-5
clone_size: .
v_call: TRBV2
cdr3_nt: TGTGCCAGCAGTGAGAGTCGAGATCAGCCCCAGCATTTT
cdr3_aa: CASSESRDQPQHF

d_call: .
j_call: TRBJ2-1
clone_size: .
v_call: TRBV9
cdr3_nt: TGTGCCAGCAGCGTAGGCGGCGTCAGTGAGCAGTTCTTC
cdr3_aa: CASSVGGVSEQFF

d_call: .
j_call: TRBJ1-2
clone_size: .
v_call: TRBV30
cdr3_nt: TGTGCCTGGAGTTTCCGGAGCTATGGCTACACCTTC
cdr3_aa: CAWSFRSYGYTF

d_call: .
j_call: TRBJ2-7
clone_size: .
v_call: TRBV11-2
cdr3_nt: TGTGCCAGCAGCGTAGGACTCGGTAATTACGAGCAGTACTTC
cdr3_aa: CASSVGLGNYEQYF

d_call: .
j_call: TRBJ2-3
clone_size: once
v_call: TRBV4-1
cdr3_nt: TGCGCCAGCAGCCAAGCCAGGGTCCTTGCGGCAGATACGCAGTATTTT
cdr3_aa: CASSQARVLAADTQYF

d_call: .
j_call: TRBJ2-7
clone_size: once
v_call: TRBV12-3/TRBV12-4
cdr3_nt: TGTGCCACTCGAGGGAGGGGGTACGAGCAGTACTTC
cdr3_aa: CATRGRGYEQYF

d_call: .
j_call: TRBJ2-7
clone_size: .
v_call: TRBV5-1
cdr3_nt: TGCGCCAGCAGCTTGGGACAGAGCGACGAGCAGTACTTC
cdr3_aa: CASSLGQSDEQYF

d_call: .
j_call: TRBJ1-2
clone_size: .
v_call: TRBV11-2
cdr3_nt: TGTGCCAGCAGCTTAGCCCGGACAGCCGACTATGGCTACACCTTC
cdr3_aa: CASSLARTADYGYTF

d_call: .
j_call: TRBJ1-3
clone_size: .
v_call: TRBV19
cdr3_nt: TGTGCCAGTAGTCTCCTTGGACAGTTCTCTGGAAACACCATATATTTT
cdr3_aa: CASSLLGQFSGNTIYF

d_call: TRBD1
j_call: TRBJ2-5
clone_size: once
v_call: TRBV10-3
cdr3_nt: TGTGCCATCAGGACCACAGGGGAAGGGGGAGAGACCCAGTACTTC
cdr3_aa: CAIRTTGEGGETQYF

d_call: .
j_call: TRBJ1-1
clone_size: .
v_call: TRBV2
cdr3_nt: TGTGCCAGCAGTGTAACGGGATCGAACACTGAAGCTTTCTTT
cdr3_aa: CASSVTGSNTEAFF

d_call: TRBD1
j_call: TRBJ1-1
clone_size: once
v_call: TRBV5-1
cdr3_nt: TGCGCCAGCAGCCGCCAGCTTGGCGGGACAGCCTCTTTCTTT
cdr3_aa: CASSRQLGGTASFF

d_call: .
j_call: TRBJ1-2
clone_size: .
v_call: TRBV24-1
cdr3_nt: TGTGCCACCAGTGATTCGCTAACTAACTATGGCTACACCTTC
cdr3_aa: CATSDSLTNYGYTF

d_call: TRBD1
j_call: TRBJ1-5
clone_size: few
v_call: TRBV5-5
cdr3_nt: TGTGCCAGCAGCTGGGGACAGGGGGATCAGCCCCAGCATTTT
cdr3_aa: CASSWGQGDQPQHF

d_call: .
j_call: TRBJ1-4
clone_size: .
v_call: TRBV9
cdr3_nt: TGTGCCAGCAGCTCCTACCGAGGGGGATCTAATGAAAAACTGTTTTTT
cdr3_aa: CASSSYRGGSNEKLFF

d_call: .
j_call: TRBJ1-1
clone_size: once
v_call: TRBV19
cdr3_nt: TGTGCCAGTAGTACCGACACGGACACTGAAGCTTTCTTT
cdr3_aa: CASSTDTDTEAFF

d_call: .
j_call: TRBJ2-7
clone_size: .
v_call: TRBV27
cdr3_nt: TGTGCCACCTCGAAGGGGAAAGACGAGCAGTACTTC
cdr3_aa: CATSKGKDEQYF

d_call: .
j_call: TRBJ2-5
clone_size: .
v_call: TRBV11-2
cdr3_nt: TGTGCCAGCAGCTTCGGACTACAAGAGACCCAGTACTTC
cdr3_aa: CASSFGLQETQYF